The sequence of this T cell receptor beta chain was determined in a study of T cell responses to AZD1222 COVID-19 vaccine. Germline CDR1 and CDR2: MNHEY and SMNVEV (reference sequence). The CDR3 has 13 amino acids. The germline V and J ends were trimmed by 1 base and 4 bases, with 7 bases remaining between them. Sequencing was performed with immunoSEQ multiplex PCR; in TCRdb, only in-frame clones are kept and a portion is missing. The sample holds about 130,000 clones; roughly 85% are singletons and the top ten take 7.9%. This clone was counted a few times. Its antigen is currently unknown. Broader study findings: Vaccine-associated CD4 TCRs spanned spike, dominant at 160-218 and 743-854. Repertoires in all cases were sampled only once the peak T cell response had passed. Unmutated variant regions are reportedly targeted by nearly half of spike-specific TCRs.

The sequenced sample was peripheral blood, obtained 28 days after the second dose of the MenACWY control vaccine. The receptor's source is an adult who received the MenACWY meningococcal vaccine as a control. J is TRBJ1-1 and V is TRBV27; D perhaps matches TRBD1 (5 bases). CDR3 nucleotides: TGTGCCAGCAGTTTATGGGGGGTCACTGAAGCTTTCTTT. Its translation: CASSLWGVTEAFF.